The clone carrying this T cell receptor (beta chain) was detected many times. Researchers made TCR beta libraries by using iRepertoire HTBI primers and running Arm-PCR on CDR3 regions. TCRdb re-called the multiplex PCR reads through MiXCR, storing one row per CDR3 protein. The table has about 420,000 distinct CDR3 sequences, around 24% seen once. The germline CDR1 and CDR2 sequences are MNHEY and SVGAGI. Trimming took off 3 bases at V and 11 bases at J, with 10 bases between the two ends. The CDR3 runs 11 residues. The data derive from a study of regulatory T cells in long-lasting Graves disease. As to time point: persistent/refractory GD, antithyroid drugs over 5 years with positive TRAb. Isolated PBMC RNA provided the starting material for the TCR library. EDTA tubes received approximately 9 milliliters of collected peripheral blood.

The chain employs TRBV6-5 and TRBJ1-1; D is uncertain. The TCR originated in a female donor with Graves disease. Material: peripheral blood mononuclear cells (PBMCs), obtained when the disease was refractory, from a patient treated with antithyroid drugs. CDR3 residues: CASSYSVSAFF. CDR3 sequence (DNA): TGTGCCAGCAGTTATTCTGTATCGGCTTTCTTT.